Listed below are T cell receptor beta chains from one sample, sequenced in a study of blood T cell repertoires in COVID-19. The method was immunoSEQ multiplex PCR; TCRdb's version includes in-frame clones alone and lacks a portion of them. The repertoire holds roughly 150,000 clones, with roughly 84% as singletons. The sample taken for sequencing was peripheral blood. The source is a woman aged 50 to 65 with acute or convalescent COVID-19. Each CDR3 is given with its conserved first and last residue. The order of the fields is D gene, J gene, clone size, V gene, CDR3 DNA, CDR3 protein. D genes are given only for firm matches. Only part of the rows carry a size: once, few, many, or a class if the clone is expanded.

NA,TRBJ2-5,NA,TRBV9,TGTGCCAGCAGCGCAACGGGGAGGCCACAAGAGACCCAGTACTTC,CASSATGRPQETQYF
NA,TRBJ2-1,NA,TRBV12-3/TRBV12-4,TGTGCCAGCAGTCCAGGGGTCGTCAGTGTCTTC,CASSPGVVSVF
NA,TRBJ1-6,few,TRBV9,TGTGCCAGCAGCGTAGTGGAGGGTTGGAATTCACCCCTCCACTTT,CASSVVEGWNSPLHF
TRBD1,TRBJ2-2,NA,TRBV11-2,TGTGCCAGCAGCCCCAGGACAGGGAACACCGGGGAGCTGTTTTTT,CASSPRTGNTGELFF
NA,TRBJ1-1,NA,TRBV19,TGTGCCAGTAGTATAGACAGAGGCGGGAGAAACACTGAAGCTTTCTTT,CASSIDRGGRNTEAFF
NA,TRBJ2-5,NA,TRBV9,TGTGCCAGCAGCGCTTCTCCGGGAGAAGAGACCCAGTACTTC,CASSASPGEETQYF
NA,TRBJ1-5,NA,TRBV7-6,TGTGCCAGCAGCTTAGGGACATCGGCAGGGAGCAATCAGCCCCAGCATTTT,CASSLGTSAGSNQPQHF
NA,TRBJ1-1,NA,TRBV30,TGTGCCTGGAGTCAAGGGGATCCTGAAGCTTTCTTT,CAWSQGDPEAFF
TRBD2,TRBJ2-2,NA,TRBV3-1/TRBV3-2,TGTGCCAGCAGCCAGAGGACTAGCGGGGAGCTGTTTTTT,CASSQRTSGELFF
NA,TRBJ1-2,NA,TRBV7-9,TGTGCCAGCAGCCCTCTCGGCGGGAGCGCGGGCTACACCTTC,CASSPLGGSAGYTF
NA,TRBJ1-1,NA,TRBV27,TGTGCCAGCCACGCTCAGCAGGGGCCCTGGAACACTGAAGCTTTCTTT,CASHAQQGPWNTEAFF
NA,TRBJ1-1,NA,TRBV18,TGTGCCAGCTCACCCGACTACCAGAACACTGAAGCTTTCTTT,CASSPDYQNTEAFF
NA,TRBJ2-3,NA,TRBV14,TGTGCCAGCAGCCTTTTCGAGGTTGATACGCAGTATTTT,CASSLFEVDTQYF
NA,TRBJ1-5,NA,TRBV20-1,TGCAGTGCTAGTGCTGACAGTAATAGCAATCAGCCCCAGCATTTT,CSASADSNSNQPQHF
NA,TRBJ2-3,NA,TRBV6-6,TGTGCCAGCGAGGCTGGGGCGGGATCAGCAGATACGCAGTATTTT,CASEAGAGSADTQYF
TRBD2,TRBJ2-7,NA,TRBV5-8,TGTGCCAGCAGCGTCTTCCTATTTTCCGGGACTAGCTCCTACGAGCAGTACTTC,CASSVFLFSGTSSYEQYF
TRBD1,TRBJ1-6,few,TRBV4-3,TGCGCCAGCAGCCACGACCCACCGGGACAGGGGCAATCACCCCTCCACTTT,CASSHDPPGQGQSPLHF
TRBD2,TRBJ2-1,NA,TRBV4-3,TGCGCCAGCAGCCAACGGACTAGCGGGTTCTCCTACAATGAGCAGTTCTTC,CASSQRTSGFSYNEQFF
TRBD1,TRBJ2-7,NA,TRBV28,TGTGCCAGCTCATGGACGGGACAGGGATACTACGAGCAGTACTTC,CASSWTGQGYYEQYF
NA,TRBJ1-5,NA,TRBV19,TGTGCCAGTAGTGAAGCAGGGTCTAAAGGGCAGCCCCAGCATTTT,CASSEAGSKGQPQHF
NA,TRBJ1-6,NA,TRBV19,TGTGCCAGTACCGTTGGCCTCGATTCACCCCTCCACTTT,CASTVGLDSPLHF
NA,TRBJ1-1,NA,TRBV27,TGTGCCAGCAGTTTAGAGGCAGGGAACTGGGACACTGAAGCTTTCTTT,CASSLEAGNWDTEAFF
TRBD1,TRBJ2-7,NA,TRBV27,TGTGCCAGCAGTTTGAGACAGGGCCCTTACTACGAGCAGTACTTC,CASSLRQGPYYEQYF
NA,TRBJ2-7,NA,TRBV18,TGTGCCAGCTCACTCCCGACTCGCTCCTACGAGCAGTACTTC,CASSLPTRSYEQYF